This TCR beta chain was sequenced for a study of radiotherapy plus CTLA-4 blockade in lung cancer. Overall study: Disease control reached less than 40%, with objective responses in around 19%. Study findings and constraints: The authors reported that early blood T cell clone dynamics, with interferon-beta, best predicted response. Clones derived from tumor TCRs expanded in blood after radiotherapy plus ipilimumab.

The assay was immunoSEQ multiplex PCR, and TCRdb's table has in-frame clones only and misses some. The sample consists of approximately 99,000 clones, around 90% of them appearing once. Ipilimumab CTLA-4 blockade and focal radiation were given to patients with chemo-refractory metastatic non-small-cell lung cancer. CDR1 and CDR2 from the germline V gene are LNHNV and YYDKDF (reference sequence). The CDR3 runs to 14 residues. V shed 0 bases and J shed 0 bases, with 3 bases lying between them. Note on this clone: The antigen is undetermined.

The TCR comes from a human donor with non-small cell lung cancer that progressed on radiotherapy plus ipilimumab. The rearrangement joins TRBV15 to TRBJ1-5; no clear D gene. This specimen was peripheral blood, taken from a patient treated with radiotherapy plus ipilimumab. DNA for the CDR3: TGTGCCACCAGCAGAGAGGATAGCAATCAGCCCCAGCATTTT. This encodes CATSREDSNQPQHF.